Listed here is a single T cell receptor (beta chain). The sample is drawn from a study of T cell responses to AZD1222 COVID-19 vaccine. V was pared by 4 bases and J by 0 bases, with 23 bases between. Germline V CDR1 and CDR2: SGHDT, YYEEEE. The CDR3 has 19 amino acids. Sequencing used immunoSEQ multiplex PCR; TCRdb keeps in-frame clones, though not all of them. The sample gives more than 250,000 clones, 85% to 95% of which show up once; less than 0.6% is in the top ten. Sequenced material: peripheral blood, taken on day 0 of AZD1222 vaccination. The TCR originated in an adult in good health. The rearrangement links TRBV5-6 to TRBJ2-1; D is perhaps TRBD1 or TRBD2 (6 bases each). CDR3 amino acids: CASSRWRGDLGPSYNEQFF. Here the CDR3 DNA reads TGTGCCAGCAGCAGATGGAGGGGGGACCTAGGACCCTCCTACAATGAGCAGTTCTTC. The variable domain in full, with the rest retrieved from reference TRBV5-6 and TRBJ2-1, is DAGVTQSPTHLIKTRGQQVTLRCSPKSGHDTVSWYQQALGQGPQFIFQYYEEEERQRGNFPDRFSGHQFPNYSSELNVNALLLGDSALYLCASSRWRGDLGPSYNEQFFGPGTRLTVL.